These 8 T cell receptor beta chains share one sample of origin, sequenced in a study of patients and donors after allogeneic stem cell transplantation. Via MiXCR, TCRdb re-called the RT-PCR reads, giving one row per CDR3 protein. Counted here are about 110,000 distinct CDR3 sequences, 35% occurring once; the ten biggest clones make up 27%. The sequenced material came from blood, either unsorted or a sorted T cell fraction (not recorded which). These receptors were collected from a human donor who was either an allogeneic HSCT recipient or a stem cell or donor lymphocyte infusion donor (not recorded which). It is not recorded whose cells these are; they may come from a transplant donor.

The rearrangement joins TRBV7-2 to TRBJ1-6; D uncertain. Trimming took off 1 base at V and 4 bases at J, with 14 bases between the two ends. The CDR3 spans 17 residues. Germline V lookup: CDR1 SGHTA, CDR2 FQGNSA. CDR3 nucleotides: TGTGCCAGCAGCTTAGTCTACCCGACCGCTTATAATTCACCCCTCCACTTT. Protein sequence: CASSLVYPTAYNSPLHF.

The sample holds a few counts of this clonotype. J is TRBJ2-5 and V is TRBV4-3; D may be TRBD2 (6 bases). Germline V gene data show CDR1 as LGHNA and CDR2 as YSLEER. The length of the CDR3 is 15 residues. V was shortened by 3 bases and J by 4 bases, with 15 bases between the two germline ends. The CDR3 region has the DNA TGCGCCAGCAGCCACCGTAGCGGCCCCAGAGAGACCCAGTACTTC. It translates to CASSHRSGPRETQYF.

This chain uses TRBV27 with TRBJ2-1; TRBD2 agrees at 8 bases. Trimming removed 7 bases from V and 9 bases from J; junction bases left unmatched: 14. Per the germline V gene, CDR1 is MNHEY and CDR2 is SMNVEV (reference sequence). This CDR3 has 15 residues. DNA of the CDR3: TGTGCCAGCACCTCGGGCGGGAGGTGGGGGGTTGAGCAGTTCTTC. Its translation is CASTSGGRWGVEQFF.

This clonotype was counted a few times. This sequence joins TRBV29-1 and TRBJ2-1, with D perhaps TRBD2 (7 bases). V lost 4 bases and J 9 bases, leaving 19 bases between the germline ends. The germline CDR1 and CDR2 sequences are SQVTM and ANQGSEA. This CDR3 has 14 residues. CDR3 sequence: CSVVGGGVGFEQFF. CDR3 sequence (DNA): TGCAGCGTTGTTGGGGGGGGCGTCGGCTTTGAGCAGTTCTTC.

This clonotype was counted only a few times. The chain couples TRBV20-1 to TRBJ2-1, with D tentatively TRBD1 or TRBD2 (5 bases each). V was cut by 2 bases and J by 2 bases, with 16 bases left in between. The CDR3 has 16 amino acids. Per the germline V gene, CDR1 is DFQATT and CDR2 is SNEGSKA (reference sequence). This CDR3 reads CSARFSGTTPYNEQFF. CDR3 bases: TGCAGTGCTAGATTCTCGGGGACCACGCCCTACAATGAGCAGTTCTTC.

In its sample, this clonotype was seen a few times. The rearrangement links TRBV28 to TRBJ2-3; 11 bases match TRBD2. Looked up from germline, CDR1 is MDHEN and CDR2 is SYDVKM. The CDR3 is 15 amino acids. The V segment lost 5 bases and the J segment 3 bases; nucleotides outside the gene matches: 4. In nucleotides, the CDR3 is TGTGCCAGCAGTCTAGCGGGAGGAGGGACAGATACGCAGTATTTT. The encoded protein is CASSLAGGGTDTQYF.

The CDR3 sequence is CASSRGEGHHGYTF. The CDR3 region has the DNA TGTGCCAGCAGCCGCGGGGAGGGACATCATGGCTACACCTTC. This chain links TRBV7-9 with TRBJ1-2; maybe TRBD1 (6 bases). The CDR3 runs 14 residues. CDR1 and CDR2 (germline): SEHNR, FQNEAQ (reference sequence). V lost 5 bases and J 6 bases, leaving 16 bases between the germline ends.

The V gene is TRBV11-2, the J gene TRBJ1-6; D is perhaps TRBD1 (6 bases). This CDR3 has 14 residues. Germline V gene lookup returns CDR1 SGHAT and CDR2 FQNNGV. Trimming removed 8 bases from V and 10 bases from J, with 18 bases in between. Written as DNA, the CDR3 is TGTGCCAGCTGCTGGGGGGGCGCAGGGTCACCCCTCCACTTT. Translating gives CASCWGGAGSPLHF.